This paragraph reports one T cell receptor (beta chain). Antigen unknown. Researchers made TCR beta libraries by using iRepertoire HTBI primers and running Arm-PCR on CDR3 regions. TCRdb itself ran the multiplex PCR reads through MiXCR, one entry per CDR3 protein. The data show 620,000 or so distinct CDR3 sequences, approximately 15% seen once. These data come from a study of regulatory T cells in long-lasting Graves disease. General study findings and limits: Relative to newly diagnosed Graves' patients, persistent ones had lower TCR diversity. The researchers studied only peripheral blood, not thyroid tissue.

CDR1 and CDR2 from the germline V gene are MNHNS and SASEGT. Trimming at V came to 3 bases and at J to 5 bases, leaving 12 bases not matched to a gene. The CDR3 loop spans 16 amino acids. Time point given: newly diagnosed GD, antithyroid drugs for less than 3 months. After RNA was extracted from PBMCs, the TCR library was made from it. Separately, the same data were catalogued under a study of T cells in Graves' hyperthyroidism and ophthalmopathy. That work adds: Among thyroid clonotypes expanded above 0.001, most also appeared in blood. From stable hyperthyroidism, ophthalmopathy was separated by a 13 V-J model.

The specimen was peripheral blood mononuclear cells (PBMCs), collected at new diagnosis, from a patient treated with antithyroid drugs. V gene TRBV6-1 combines with J gene TRBJ2-7; 8 bases align to TRBD1. This clonotype was obtained from a woman aged 30 to 39 with Graves disease. Here the CDR3 DNA reads TGTGCCAGCAGTGACTATCTGCGGCAGGGGGCGAACGAGCAGTACTTC. Residues: CASSDYLRQGANEQYF.